The 18 T cell receptor beta chains listed next were all sequenced from one sample in a study of T cell repertoires in cytomegalovirus infection. TCRdb redid the calling of the reads with MiXCR, one entry per CDR3 protein. The sample records 680,000 or so distinct CDR3 sequences, 35% being singletons. The sequenced sample consisted of PBMCs. Receptors originate from a human donor in good health (CMV status not recorded). Some clones in this sample may be carry-over from other donors' samples.

The chain couples TRBV2 to TRBJ2-1; 12 bases fit TRBD2. Germline trimming cut 8 bases from V and 3 bases from J; bases unmatched to any gene: 2. This CDR3 region has 14 residues. The germline gives CDR1 SNHLY, CDR2 FYNNEI. The CDR3 reads CASWTSGDYNEQFF. Here the CDR3 DNA reads TGTGCCAGCTGGACTAGCGGGGACTACAATGAGCAGTTCTTC.

This rearrangement joins TRBV5-1 to TRBJ2-5; the D gene is possibly TRBD2 (7 bases). The germline CDR1 and CDR2 sequences are SGHRS and YFSETQ. Between the trimmed V and J ends, which lost 2 bases and 5 bases, there was a span of 13 bases. The CDR3 has 14 residues. CDR3 in amino acids: CASSLKGGVETQYF. CDR3 sequence (DNA): TGCGCCAGCAGCTTAAAAGGGGGGGTGGAGACCCAGTACTTC. Looking up the rest from reference TRBV5-1 and TRBJ2-5 gives the full variable domain: KAGVTQTPRYLIKTRGQQVTLSCSPISGHRSVSWYQQTPGQGLQFLFEYFSETQRNKGNFPGRFSGRQFSNSRSEMNVSTLELGDSALYLCASSLKGGVETQYFGPGTRLLVL.

The V gene is TRBV29-1, the J gene TRBJ1-3; D remains ambiguous. This CDR3 is 14 amino acids long. Trimming took 0 bases from V and 1 from J, leaving 7 bases between them. CDR1 is SQVTM, CDR2 ANQGSEA, per germline. The CDR3 loop reads CSVEDHGSGNTIYF. The CDR3 coding sequence is TGCAGCGTTGAAGATCATGGATCTGGAAACACCATATATTTT.

This clonotype was seen a few times. The chain uses TRBV28 and TRBJ2-2; D might be TRBD1 (6 bases). V was trimmed by 8 bases and J by 6 bases, leaving 10 bases between them. From germline, CDR1 is MDHEN and CDR2 SYDVKM. The CDR3 runs to 12 residues. The CDR3 protein is CASVRGPGELFF. CDR3 coding DNA: TGTGCCAGCGTCAGGGGACCCGGGGAGCTGTTTTTT.

This clonotype was seen a handful of times. The chain joins TRBV28 to TRBJ2-3; no reliable D call. The CDR3 covers 15 residues. V dropped 5 bases and J dropped 0 bases, with 12 bases sitting between them. Germline CDR1 is MDHEN and CDR2 is SYDVKM. CDR3 sequence: CASSLLEQSTDTQYF. As DNA, the CDR3 is TGTGCCAGCAGTCTATTAGAACAGAGCACAGATACGCAGTATTTT.

The chain has TRBV28 and TRBJ2-5; 7 nucleotides line up with TRBD2. This CDR3 comprises 13 residues. V lost 7 bases and J lost 8; bases outside the gene matches: 10. Germline lookup yields CDR1 MDHEN and CDR2 SYDVKM. The CDR3 bases are TGTGCCAGCAAACTCGGGGCTAGCGGAACCCAGTACTTC. This gives the protein CASKLGASGTQYF. The entire variable domain, with the rest obtained from reference TRBV28 and TRBJ2-5, is as follows: DVKVTQSSRYLVKRTGEKVFLECVQDMDHENMFWYRQDPGLGLRLIYFSYDVKMKEKGDIPEGYSVSREKKERFSLILESASTNQTSMYLCASKLGASGTQYFGPGTRLLVL.

This rearrangement joins TRBV19 to TRBJ2-5, with D unclear. The germline CDR1 and CDR2 sequences are LNHDA and SQIVND (reference sequence). The V end was cut by 5 bases, the J end by 5 bases, with 18 bases between. The CDR3 length is 15 residues. The chain's CDR3 is CASSPRPNLRETQYF. CDR3 nucleotides: TGTGCCAGTAGTCCTCGACCGAACCTGCGGGAGACCCAGTACTTC.

Concerning this clonotype itself: Compared with germline, one end of the junction differs, possibly owing to a read error. The rearrangement links TRBV28 to TRBJ2-2; D is possibly TRBD2 (5 bases). Per germline, CDR1 MDHEN and CDR2 SYDVKM. The CDR3 contains 12 residues. CDR3 coding DNA: TGTTCCAGCAGTATATCTGCCGGGGAGCTGTTGTTT. This encodes CSSSISAGELLF.

The gene calls are TRBV11-1 and TRBJ2-1; tentatively, D is TRBD1 (6 bases). Germline loops: CDR1 SGHAT, CDR2 FQDESV (reference sequence). V was pared by 4 bases and J by 9 bases, with 16 bases between. This CDR3 comprises 14 residues. CDR3 amino acids: CASSSPTGYIEQFF. The CDR3 DNA sequence: TGTGCCAGCAGCTCCCCGACAGGTTATATTGAGCAGTTCTTC.

CDR3 region: CASRGQGRDEQYF. The DNA for the CDR3 is TGTGCCAGCAGGGGACAGGGCAGGGACGAGCAGTACTTC. V and J are TRBV28 and TRBJ2-7, with 9 bases that match TRBD1. The trim removed 6 bases at V and 5 bases at J, leaving 5 bases unmatched. The length of the CDR3 is 13 residues. In germline, CDR1 is MDHEN, CDR2 SYDVKM.

V is TRBV12-3 or TRBV12-4 and J is TRBJ2-1, with D tentatively TRBD2 (5 bases). The CDR3 has 15 residues. V was cut by 6 bases and J by 0 bases, with 12 bases left in between. In DNA form, the CDR3 reads TGTGCCAGCAGCCCTAGCAGACGCTCCTACAATGAGCAGTTCTTC. Translated, it gives CASSPSRRSYNEQFF.

The chain joins TRBV20-1 to TRBJ1-5; 12 bases fit TRBD1. Per germline, CDR1 DFQATT and CDR2 SNEGSKA (reference sequence). Trimming cost V 6 bases and J 7 bases; bases outside gene matches: 10. This CDR3 is 15 amino acids long. CDR3 in amino acids: CSAPSWDRGHQPQHF. CDR3 DNA sequence: TGCAGTGCCCCGAGCTGGGACAGGGGGCACCAGCCCCAGCATTTT.

This clonotype was detected only a few times. This chain uses TRBV7-8 with TRBJ2-3, with a weak D call TRBD2 (5 bases). This CDR3 spans 14 amino acids. Trimming cost V 2 bases and J 3 bases, with 9 bases left between them. Per the germline V gene, CDR1 is SGHVS and CDR2 is FQNEAQ. The CDR3 protein is CASSLFGKTDTQYF. The CDR3 coding sequence is TGTGCCAGCAGCTTATTCGGGAAGACAGATACGCAGTATTTT.

The rearrangement links TRBV4-2 to TRBJ2-1, with a tentative D call TRBD2 (6 bases). Germline assignment: CDR1 LGHNA and CDR2 YNFKEQ. CDR3 length equals 16 residues. V lost 4 bases to trimming and J lost 8 bases, with 21 bases between them. CDR3 nucleotide sequence: TGTGCCAGCAGCCCCGGGAATAGCGGTCCGACTTATGAGCAGTTCTTC. It codes for CASSPGNSGPTYEQFF.

Comment on this clonotype: Its ends do not fully match the called genes, so a read error is possible. The rearrangement links TRBV27 to TRBJ1-2; D possibly corresponds to TRBD1 (6 bases). The CDR3 contains 14 residues. Germline lookup yields CDR1 MNHEY and CDR2 SMNVEV (reference sequence). CDR3 sequence reads: CASSLRYRVYGYTF. In DNA, the CDR3 is TGTGCCAGCAGTTTGCGATACAGGGTCTATGGCTACACATTC.

Concerning this clonotype itself: This sequence may be a read error, since a much larger clone differs from it by one base. This sequence joins TRBV7-6 and TRBJ1-3; no clear D gene. The CDR3 has 16 residues. Germline V lookup: CDR1 SGHVS, CDR2 FNYEAQ. CDR3 residues: CASSLVADVVGNTICF. The CDR3 DNA reads as TGTGCCAGCAGCCTCGTCGCGGACGTGGTCGGAAACACCATATGTTTT. The variable domain in full, completed from reference TRBV7-6 and TRBJ1-3, reads GAGVSQSPRYKVTKRGQDVALRCDPISGHVSLYWYRQALGQGPEFLTYFNYEAQQDKSGLPNDRFSAERPEGSISTLTIQRTEQRDSAMYRCASSLVADVVGNTICFGEGSWLTVV.

This clonotype turned up a few times. This chain links TRBV4-1 with TRBJ2-5, with 7 bases lining up with TRBD1. V trimming: 1 base; J trimming: 3 bases; junction bases outside the gene matches: 2. The CDR3 sequence is 14 residues long. Germline lookup yields CDR1 MGHRA and CDR2 YSYEKL. This chain's CDR3 is CASSQGDSEETQYF. The CDR3 bases are TGCGCCAGCAGCCAAGGGGACAGTGAAGAGACCCAGTACTTC.

The chain has TRBV10-3 and TRBJ2-3; 12 bases line up with TRBD1. V shed 5 bases, J shed 1 base, and the junction held 13 bases outside the gene matches. The germline CDR1 and CDR2 sequences are ENHRY and SYGVKD. The CDR3 consists of 19 residues. CDR3 bases: TGTGCCATCAGTTTCGGCCGGGGGACAGGGGGCTCGGGCACAGATACGCAGTATTTT. Its protein product is CAISFGRGTGGSGTDTQYF.